A single sample is the source of the 17 T cell receptor beta chains below, sequenced in a study. TCRdb reprocessed the 5' RACE reads with MiXCR, giving one entry per CDR3 protein. This table holds roughly 20,000 distinct CDR3 sequences, about 30% found once. Sequenced: tumor-infiltrating naive CD4+ T cells sorted from the breast tumor. As for subset: naive CD4+ T cells, CD4+CD45RA+CD25-. Source of these receptors: a female donor with breast cancer.

This clonotype was detected ten times or more. This chain uses TRBV5-5 with TRBJ1-6; no firm D call. The V and J ends lost 4 bases and 9 bases respectively, with 14 bases between them. The CDR3 sequence is 14 residues long. CDR1 is SGHKS, CDR2 YYEKEE, per germline (reference sequence). CDR3 sequence: CASSPGLEGSPLHF. The CDR3 DNA reads as TGTGCCAGCAGCCCCGGGCTGGAAGGTTCACCCCTCCACTTT.

This clonotype is judged medium-sized. V usage is TRBV12-3 or TRBV12-4 and J usage is TRBJ2-7; 7 nucleotides line up with TRBD1. The CDR3 runs 15 residues. V was pared by 5 bases and J by 6 bases, with 13 bases of the junction left unmatched. The chain's CDR3 is CASSQNTGTAAEQYF. CDR3 sequence (DNA): TGTGCCAGCAGTCAAAATACCGGGACAGCTGCCGAGCAGTACTTC.

This CDR3 is CSARDKSGGNQPQHF. CDR3 DNA: TGCAGTGCTAGAGATAAGTCGGGGGGAAATCAGCCCCAGCATTTT. V is TRBV20-1 and J is TRBJ1-5, with a tentative D call TRBD1 (5 bases). V lost 0 bases and J 4 bases, leaving 13 bases between the germline ends. CDR1 is DFQATT, CDR2 SNEGSKA, per germline (reference sequence). This CDR3 is 15 amino acids long.

Details on this clonotype: Compared with germline, one end of the junction differs, possibly owing to a read error. The chain recombines TRBV9 with TRBJ1-1; 9 positions match TRBD1. There are 15 residues in the CDR3. The germline V gene has CDR1 SGDLS and CDR2 YYNGEE. CDR3 sequence reads: CASSTGQGTNTEALF. Written as DNA, the CDR3 is TGTGCCAGCAGCACCGGACAGGGGACGAACACTGAAGCTCTCTTT.

The chain joins TRBV2 to TRBJ2-2; 8 bases are shared with TRBD1. Germline V gene lookup returns CDR1 SNHLY and CDR2 FYNNEI. The junction had 9 bases not matched to a gene; V was cut back by 8 bases and J by 1 base. The CDR3 runs to 16 residues. The CDR3 protein is CASGLTGQGNTGELFF. The CDR3 bases are TGTGCCAGCGGATTAACCGGACAGGGGAACACCGGGGAGCTGTTTTTT.

This clonotype was detected only once. The chain carries TRBV5-1 and TRBJ2-7, with D hard to call. From germline, CDR1 is SGHRS and CDR2 YFSETQ. V was clipped by 3 bases and J by 2 bases, with 18 bases between them. The CDR3 length is 16 residues. The CDR3 DNA is TGCGCCAGCAGCTCCCCGGCTCCTCCCAGCCCCTACGAGCAGTACTTC. Translation: CASSSPAPPSPYEQYF.

A few counts support this clonotype. This chain connects TRBV5-1 to TRBJ1-5; 7 nucleotides line up with TRBD1. CDR3 length equals 16 residues. V was pared by 3 bases and J by 1 base, with 7 bases of the junction left unmatched. Germline CDR1 reads SGHRS; CDR2 reads YFSETQ. CDR3 region: CASSSGTGDSNQPQHF. Here the CDR3 DNA reads TGCGCCAGCAGCTCGGGTACAGGGGACAGCAATCAGCCCCAGCATTTT.

This clonotype was seen more than once but under ten times. The chain uses TRBV18 and TRBJ1-1; 8 nucleotides align to TRBD1. This CDR3 is 13 amino acids long. The trim removed 6 bases at V and 3 bases at J, leaving 3 bases unmatched. The germline CDR1 and CDR2 sequences are KGHSH and LQKENI. This CDR3 reads CASSSTGDTEAFF. The CDR3 nucleotides read TGTGCCAGCTCGTCGACAGGGGACACTGAAGCTTTCTTT.

The chain combines TRBV18 with TRBJ1-2; 7 nucleotides align to TRBD1. Trimming removed 0 bases from V and 1 base from J; junction bases left unmatched: 8. Per germline, CDR1 KGHSH and CDR2 LQKENI. The CDR3 is 17 amino acids. The CDR3 is CASSPPLGQWSNYGYTF. The CDR3, as DNA: TGTGCCAGCTCACCACCGCTGGGACAGTGGAGTAACTATGGCTACACCTTC.

Only one count was recorded for this clonotype. This sequence may be a read error, since a much larger clone differs from it by one base. The rearrangement uses TRBV2 and TRBJ1-5, with D possibly being TRBD1 (5 bases). CDR1 is SNHLY and CDR2 is FYNNEI in the germline V gene. The CDR3 loop spans 13 amino acids. CDR3 sequence reads: CASRRDGNQPQRF. The CDR3 coding sequence is TGTGCCAGCAGGAGGGACGGCAATCAGCCCCAGCGTTTT.

This clonotype is labeled medium-sized (0.01 to 0.1%). This rearrangement joins TRBV5-1 to TRBJ1-2; tentative D call: TRBD1 (6 bases). Germline V lookup: CDR1 SGHRS, CDR2 YFSETQ. Trimming took off 2 bases at V and 2 bases at J, with 10 bases between the two ends. The CDR3 is 14 residues long. The CDR3 reads CASSFGGANYGYTF. The CDR3 DNA follows: TGCGCCAGCAGCTTTGGGGGGGCCAACTATGGCTACACCTTC.

The chain is built from TRBV20-1 and TRBJ2-7; D unclear. V was cut by 1 base and J by 5 bases, with 9 bases left in between. The CDR3 sequence is 12 residues long. Germline loops: CDR1 DFQATT, CDR2 SNEGSKA (reference sequence). The CDR3 protein is CSARAYKDEQYF. The CDR3 region has the DNA TGCAGTGCTAGAGCGTATAAGGACGAGCAGTACTTC.

This clonotype is classed as medium-sized. The chain employs TRBV5-1 and TRBJ2-1; a weak D match, TRBD1 (5 bases). Germline lookup yields CDR1 SGHRS and CDR2 YFSETQ. The CDR3 is made up of 14 amino acids. V lost 0 bases and J lost 6, with 10 bases in between. CDR3 amino acids: CASSLVGAINEQFF. The CDR3 DNA reads TGCGCCAGCAGCTTGGTTGGGGCGATCAATGAGCAGTTCTTC.

This clonotype came up many times. V gene TRBV5-4 combines with J gene TRBJ2-1, with D maybe TRBD2 (6 bases). The CDR3 totals 13 residues. Germline CDR1 SGHNT, CDR2 YYREEE (reference sequence). Trimming removed 6 bases at V and 16 bases at J, with 23 bases between. This CDR3 reads CASTLPGLEFRFF. In nucleotides, the CDR3 is TGTGCCAGCACCCTGCCGGGACTTGAGTTTAGATTCTTC.

The sample holds one count of this clonotype. Possible read error: a much larger clone is one base away. No conserved phenylalanine or tryptophan ends this CDR3, so it is likely a read error. This rearrangement joins TRBV5-1 to TRBJ2-7, with D perhaps given as TRBD1 or TRBD2 (5 bases each). V dropped 2 bases and J dropped 0 bases, with 9 bases sitting between them. The CDR3 is 14 residues long. The germline V gene has CDR1 SGHRS and CDR2 YFSETQ. The CDR3 region has the DNA TGCGCCAGCAGCTTTTATGGGGGCTCCTACGAGCAGTACTCC. It specifies CASSFYGGSYEQYS.

This clonotype is deemed medium-sized. This chain uses TRBV9 with TRBJ1-2, with a possible D match to TRBD1 (6 bases). V lost 4 bases and J lost 3, with 13 bases in between. The CDR3 runs to 14 residues. The germline V gene encodes CDR1 SGDLS and CDR2 YYNGEE. The CDR3 nucleotides are TGTGCCAGCAGCCCCACCGGGACATACTATGGCTACACCTTC. Protein product: CASSPTGTYYGYTF.

This clonotype showed up many times. The rearrangement links TRBV3-1 to TRBJ2-7; D is unresolved. V shed 5 bases and J shed 2 bases, with 4 bases lying between them. Germline V gene lookup returns CDR1 LGHDT and CDR2 YNNKEL (reference sequence). CDR3 size: 11 residues. The CDR3 DNA reads TGTGCCAGCAGCGGCCCCTACGAGCAGTACTTC. This codes for CASSGPYEQYF.